Each of the 29 T cell receptor beta chains below was sequenced from the same sample in a study of control samples from healthy donors and cancer patients. Data came from immunoSEQ multiplex PCR; TCRdb stores just in-frame clones and leaves some out. The table shows 95,000 to 150,000 clones, with about nine tenths occurring only once. The specimen sequenced was blood. All receptors derive from a man aged 35-49 years in good health.

The rearrangement joins TRBV4-1 to TRBJ1-1, with 8 nucleotides matching TRBD1. With 1 base clipped from V and 6 bases from J, the junction kept 1 base outside the gene matches. The CDR3 is made up of 13 amino acids. Per the germline V gene, CDR1 is MGHRA and CDR2 is YSYEKL. The CDR3 loop is CASSQVRGPEAFF. CDR3 sequence (DNA): TGCGCCAGCAGCCAAGTCAGGGGGCCTGAAGCTTTCTTT.

V is TRBV6-5 and J is TRBJ1-2, with D perhaps matching TRBD1 (6 bases). The V and J ends lost 0 bases and 8 bases respectively, with 16 bases between them. This CDR3 spans 15 amino acids. CDR1 is MNHEY and CDR2 is SVGAGI in the germline V gene. The CDR3: CASSYSGWGARGYTF. As DNA, the CDR3 is TGTGCCAGCAGTTACTCAGGATGGGGGGCGCGAGGCTACACCTTC.

This chain links TRBV2 with TRBJ2-6; the D gene could be TRBD1 or TRBD2 (5 bases each). The CDR3 is made up of 16 amino acids. Germline CDR1 reads SNHLY; CDR2 reads FYNNEI. V lost 9 bases and J lost 0, with 15 bases in between. The DNA for the CDR3 is TGTGCCAGGAGGGGCAGGGCGAACTCTGGGGCCAACGTCCTGACTTTC. Translated: CARRGRANSGANVLTF.

The chain joins TRBV15 to TRBJ1-2; weak D call: TRBD1 (6 bases). Germline V gene sequence: CDR1 LNHNV, CDR2 YYDKDF (reference sequence). V gave up 1 base and J gave up 5 bases, with 14 bases separating them. The CDR3 has 15 residues. The CDR3 sequence: CATSRVSAGEYGYTF. DNA of the CDR3: TGTGCCACCAGCAGAGTCTCGGCAGGGGAATATGGCTACACCTTC.

The rearrangement links TRBV5-1 to TRBJ1-3, with TRBD1 as a possible D gene (5 bases). Germline CDR1 and CDR2: SGHRS and YFSETQ. The CDR3 loop spans 13 amino acids. V lost 2 bases and J lost 2, with 5 bases in between. Written as DNA, the CDR3 is TGCGCCAGCAGCTTAGGGGCTGGAAACACCATATATTTT. Protein sequence: CASSLGAGNTIYF. The full variable domain, in which reference TRBV5-1 and TRBJ1-3 provide the parts outside the CDR3, is KAGVTQTPRYLIKTRGQQVTLSCSPISGHRSVSWYQQTPGQGLQFLFEYFSETQRNKGNFPGRFSGRQFSNSRSEMNVSTLELGDSALYLCASSLGAGNTIYFGEGSWLTVV.

This rearrangement joins TRBV6-4 to TRBJ2-1, with 13 bases lining up with TRBD2. Germline CDR1 and CDR2: MRHNA and SNTAGT. V was pared by 6 bases and J by 8 bases, with 4 bases of the junction left unmatched. The CDR3 has 14 amino acids. CDR3 bases: TGTGCCAGCAGCCCCACTAGCGGGGGGGATGAGCAGTTCTTC. It yields the protein CASSPTSGGDEQFF.

V and J are TRBV7-2 and TRBJ1-1; unclear D gene. The germline CDR1 and CDR2 sequences are SGHTA and FQGNSA. The germline V and J ends were trimmed by 5 bases and 2 bases, with 6 bases remaining between them. There are 12 residues in the CDR3. This chain's CDR3 is CASSLVNTEAFF. In DNA, the CDR3 is TGTGCCAGCAGCCTTGTTAACACTGAAGCTTTCTTT.

The rearrangement joins TRBV19 to TRBJ2-7; possibly TRBD1 for D (5 bases). The CDR3 consists of 15 residues. CDR1 LNHDA and CDR2 SQIVND come from the germline V gene (reference sequence). Trimming removed 5 bases at V and 3 bases at J, with 17 bases between. In nucleotides, the CDR3 is TGTGCCAGTAGTCTCAAAGTAGACAGCCTCTACGAGCAGTACTTC. It specifies CASSLKVDSLYEQYF.

This chain uses TRBV2 with TRBJ2-7, with 7 bases aligning to TRBD1. Germline V gene lookup returns CDR1 SNHLY and CDR2 FYNNEI. The CDR3 runs to 13 residues. Trimming at V came to 7 bases and at J to 4 bases, leaving 7 bases not matched to a gene. The CDR3 DNA sequence: TGTGCCAGCACTCCGGGACAGAATTACGAGCAGTACTTC. It is translated as CASTPGQNYEQYF.

The chain carries TRBV24-1 and TRBJ1-2; possibly TRBD1 for D (6 bases). This CDR3 comprises 11 residues. The germline V gene encodes CDR1 KGHDR and CDR2 SFDVKD. With 9 bases removed from V and 8 bases from J, the gap between germline ends came to 12 bases. The CDR3 region is CATSRGDGYTF. The CDR3 bases are TGTGCCACCTCTAGGGGGGACGGCTACACCTTC.

CDR3 bases: TGTGCCAGCGCAGGAAAATCCTATAATTCACCCCTCCACTTT. Its translation: CASAGKSYNSPLHF. The genes are TRBV13 and TRBJ1-6, with no clear D. Germline assignment: CDR1 PRHDT and CDR2 FYEKMQ (reference sequence). The germline V and J ends were trimmed by 8 bases and 1 base, with 9 bases remaining between them. CDR3 size: 14 residues.

The rearrangement joins TRBV14 to TRBJ2-5; 10 bases map to TRBD1. Germline loops: CDR1 SGHDN, CDR2 FVKESK. CDR3 length equals 14 residues. The trim removed 1 base at V and 9 bases at J, leaving 5 bases unmatched. This CDR3 reads CASSQATGGAAQYF. CDR3 bases: TGTGCCAGCAGCCAAGCGACAGGGGGCGCGGCCCAGTACTTC.

The CDR3 bases are TGTGCCAGCAGTGACGACCCTGGGCGTGAAAAACTGTTTTTT. Protein sequence: CASSDDPGREKLFF. The chain couples TRBV6-1 to TRBJ1-4; D call uncertain. The CDR3 runs 14 residues. Germline CDR1 reads MNHNS; CDR2 reads SASEGT. V dropped 3 bases and J dropped 7 bases, with 12 bases sitting between them.

J is TRBJ2-3 and V is TRBV9; D may correspond to TRBD1 or TRBD2 (5 bases each). The CDR3 has 16 residues. Trimming pared 4 bases from V and 4 bases from J, leaving 19 bases between. CDR1 SGDLS and CDR2 YYNGEE come from the germline V gene. The DNA for the CDR3 is TGTGCCAGCAGCTCCCAGACCCGGGGCGCACCAGATACGCAGTATTTT. Amino acids: CASSSQTRGAPDTQYF.

V is TRBV20-1 and J is TRBJ1-1; the D is unclear. Germline V lookup: CDR1 DFQATT, CDR2 SNEGSKA (reference sequence). CDR3 length equals 11 residues. The CDR3 protein is CRGARDTEAFF. The CDR3 coding sequence is TGCAGGGGAGCGAGGGACACTGAAGCTTTCTTT.

V gene TRBV7-3 combines with J gene TRBJ2-2; 9 bases are shared with TRBD2. Germline V gives CDR1 SGHTA, CDR2 FQGTGA. With V trimmed by 4 bases and J by 4 bases, 10 bases remained unmatched. The CDR3 is made up of 17 amino acids. The CDR3 loop is CASSSSGPAGGTGELFF. In nucleotides, the CDR3 is TGTGCCAGCAGCTCCTCGGGCCCAGCGGGGGGCACCGGGGAGCTGTTTTTT.

The V call is TRBV7-2, the J call TRBJ2-3; a weak D match, TRBD2 (6 bases). From germline, CDR1 is SGHTA and CDR2 FQGNSA. The V gene lost 5 bases and the J gene lost 0 bases, with 9 bases spanning the gap. This CDR3 region has 14 residues. CDR3 bases: TGTGCCAGCAGCAGGGACTTTAGCACAGATACGCAGTATTTT. Translated: CASSRDFSTDTQYF. The full variable domain, its missing parts supplied by reference TRBV7-2 and TRBJ2-3, is GAGVSQSPSNKVTEKGKDVELRCDPISGHTALYWYRQSLGQGLEFLIYFQGNSAPDKSGLPSDRFSAERTGGSVSTLTIQRTQQEDSAVYLCASSRDFSTDTQYFGPGTRLTVL.

The chain couples TRBV11-2 to TRBJ1-1, with D possibly matching TRBD1 (5 bases). The germline V and J ends were trimmed by 5 bases and 1 base, with 17 bases remaining between them. This CDR3 region has 16 residues. CDR1 and CDR2 from the germline V gene are SGHAT and FQNNGV. The DNA for the CDR3 is TGTGCCAGCAGCCTGGGGGTTGGGCAGACGAACACTGAAGCTTTCTTT. Its translation is CASSLGVGQTNTEAFF. Variable domain in full (rest from reference TRBV11-2 and TRBJ1-1): EAGVAQSPRYKIIEKRQSVAFWCNPISGHATLYWYQQILGQGPKLLIQFQNNGVVDDSQLPKDRFSAERLKGVDSTLKIQPAKLEDSAVYLCASSLGVGQTNTEAFFGQGTRLTVV.

This clone has just a few counts. This rearrangement joins TRBV2 to TRBJ1-5; D may be TRBD1 (5 bases). The germline V and J ends were trimmed by 8 bases and 6 bases, with 11 bases remaining between them. This CDR3 comprises 12 residues. The V gene's germline CDR1 is SNHLY and CDR2 FYNNEI. The CDR3 protein is CASGALGQPQHF. The CDR3 coding sequence is TGTGCCAGCGGGGCCCTCGGTCAGCCCCAGCATTTT.

This chain joins TRBV5-6 and TRBJ2-7, with 10 positions matching TRBD1. The length of the CDR3 is 16 residues. CDR1 is SGHDT, CDR2 YYEEEE, per germline. V was pared by 5 bases and J by 8 bases, with 16 bases of the junction left unmatched. Written as DNA, the CDR3 is TGTGCCAGCAGACCAACCCTGGGACAGGGGACGGGAAAGCAGTACTTC. Translation: CASRPTLGQGTGKQYF.

The rearrangement joins TRBV7-9 to TRBJ1-6, with D possibly TRBD1 on 5 matching bases. The V end lost 5 bases, the J end lost 7 bases, and 9 bases lay between the germline ends. This CDR3 spans 13 amino acids. Germline V CDR1 and CDR2: SEHNR, FQNEAQ (reference sequence). The CDR3 is CASSTGENSPLHF. The CDR3 DNA is TGTGCCAGCAGCACAGGCGAAAATTCACCCCTCCACTTT.

V is TRBV6-1 and J is TRBJ1-1; maybe TRBD1 (5 bases). CDR1 and CDR2 (germline): MNHNS, SASEGT. The V gene lost 3 bases and the J gene lost 5 bases, with 10 bases spanning the gap. There are 13 residues in the CDR3. CDR3: CASSERQGTEAFF. The DNA of the CDR3 is TGTGCCAGCAGTGAGAGGCAGGGTACTGAAGCTTTCTTT.

V is TRBV5-1 and J is TRBJ2-3; the D call may be TRBD1 or TRBD2 (5 bases each). The CDR3 length is 16 residues. V lost 5 bases and J lost 4, with 20 bases in between. The germline V gene has CDR1 SGHRS and CDR2 YFSETQ. CDR3 nucleotide sequence: TGCGCCAGCAGGGAGGTAATCCTGGTGGGGCCAGATACGCAGTATTTT. Its translation is CASREVILVGPDTQYF.

The chain employs TRBV5-1 and TRBJ2-3; either TRBD1 or TRBD2 may fit D (5 bases each). The CDR3 has 14 residues. Trimming removed 5 bases from V and 2 bases from J, with 12 bases in between. Germline V gene sequence: CDR1 SGHRS, CDR2 YFSETQ. CDR3 sequence reads: CASSRGPSTDTQYF. The DNA for the CDR3 is TGCGCCAGCAGTAGGGGACCCTCCACAGATACGCAGTATTTT.

This sequence joins TRBV7-9 and TRBJ2-1; the D gene is possibly TRBD2 (6 bases). CDR1 is SEHNR, CDR2 FQNEAQ, per germline (reference sequence). The CDR3 is 12 residues long. Between the trimmed V and J ends, which lost 3 bases and 10 bases, there was a span of 10 bases. CDR3 sequence reads: CASSLGLMEQFF. CDR3 coding DNA: TGTGCCAGCAGCTTGGGACTCATGGAGCAGTTCTTC.

The V call is TRBV6-6, the J call TRBJ1-2, with D perhaps matching TRBD1 (6 bases). Germline V lookup: CDR1 MNHNY, CDR2 SVGAGI (reference sequence). V gave up 2 bases and J gave up 4 bases, with 14 bases separating them. The CDR3 is made up of 15 amino acids. CDR3 nucleotides: TGTGCCAGCAGTTACGAGGAGACAGGCCCCTATGGCTACACCTTC. Its protein product is CASSYEETGPYGYTF.

This clone appeared a single time. This chain joins TRBV7-3 and TRBJ2-1; 9 bases agree with TRBD2. CDR1 SGHTA and CDR2 FQGTGA come from the germline V gene. V trimming: 1 base; J trimming: 0 bases; junction bases outside the gene matches: 7. The CDR3 totals 18 residues. The CDR3 sequence is CASSLRPSGANSYNEQFF. DNA for the CDR3: TGTGCCAGCAGCTTAAGGCCTAGCGGGGCCAACTCCTACAATGAGCAGTTCTTC.

Many counts were recorded for this clone. The genes are TRBV6-5 and TRBJ1-3, with D perhaps TRBD1 (6 bases). Germline V gene data show CDR1 as MNHEY and CDR2 as SVGAGI. Trimming removed 10 bases from V and 3 bases from J, with 10 bases in between. This CDR3 comprises 12 residues. The CDR3 region is CATQGGGNTIYF. DNA for the CDR3: TGTGCCACACAGGGAGGTGGAAACACCATATATTTT.

This chain links TRBV11-3 with TRBJ2-3; 12 bases align to TRBD2. Germline V gene data show CDR1 as SGHNT and CDR2 as YENEEA. The CDR3 contains 16 residues. V lost 3 bases to trimming and J lost 2 bases; unmatched junction nucleotides: 3. CDR3 in amino acids: CASSFLAGGNTDTQYF. CDR3 sequence (DNA): TGTGCCAGCAGCTTTCTAGCGGGGGGGAACACAGATACGCAGTATTTT.